Listed here are 25 T cell receptor beta chains from one sample, sequenced in a study of blood T cell repertoires in COVID-19 (TCRdb year 2020). Libraries were made using the immunoSEQ multiplex PCR assay. Sourced from immuneACCESS, this table was stored by TCRdb with only in-frame sequences that have V and J called. A share of the clones is absent; for the studies checked, an unresolved V gene accounts for under half, and the remainder has no known explanation. The sample table lists about 200,000 clones, approximately 90% of them with a count of one. The biggest ten clones account for 4.5% to 7.5% of the sample. The sample consisted of peripheral blood. These receptors originate from a man older than 75 with acute or convalescent COVID-19.

J is TRBJ2-7 and V is TRBV27; the match to TRBD1 covers 8 bases. Per the germline V gene, CDR1 is MNHEY and CDR2 is SMNVEV (reference sequence). The V gene end was trimmed by 6 bases and the J gene end by 4 bases; junction bases not matched to a gene: 11. CDR3 length: 15 residues. In nucleotides, the CDR3 is TGTGCCAGCAGATCCTCGGACAGGGATAAGTACGAGCAGTACTTC. It specifies CASRSSDRDKYEQYF.

This chain joins TRBV4-1 and TRBJ2-1, with D perhaps matching TRBD2 (5 bases). The CDR3 spans 15 residues. V was pared by 5 bases and J by 4 bases, with 15 bases between. Germline V CDR1 and CDR2: MGHRA, YSYEKL. The CDR3 here is CASSVGLHLYNEQFF. The CDR3, as DNA: TGCGCCAGCAGCGTAGGACTCCATCTATACAATGAGCAGTTCTTC.

The chain uses TRBV9 and TRBJ1-2, with 7 bases identical to TRBD1. CDR3 length: 18 amino acids. V lost 3 bases to trimming and J lost 0 bases; unmatched junction nucleotides: 14. Looked up from germline, CDR1 is SGDLS and CDR2 is YYNGEE. CDR3 residues: CASSERIDRALANYGYTF. The CDR3 DNA reads as TGTGCCAGCAGCGAGAGGATCGACAGGGCCCTCGCTAACTATGGCTACACCTTC. The full variable domain, rest sourced from reference TRBV9 and TRBJ1-2, is DSGVTQTPKHLITATGQRVTLRCSPRSGDLSVYWYQQSLDQGLQFLIQYYNGEERAKGNILERFSAQQFPDLHSELNLSSLELGDSALYFCASSERIDRALANYGYTFGSGTRLTVV.

J is TRBJ2-5 and V is TRBV11-3; 9 bases fit TRBD1. Germline V gives CDR1 SGHNT, CDR2 YENEEA. The CDR3 is made up of 13 amino acids. V was clipped by 7 bases and J by 7 bases; unmatched bases: 7. The chain's CDR3 is CASKLGQGVTQYF. DNA for the CDR3: TGTGCCAGCAAACTGGGACAGGGAGTGACCCAGTACTTC.

This chain uses TRBV24-1 with TRBJ2-1, with 13 bases fitting TRBD2. With V trimmed by 3 bases and J by 6 bases, 4 bases remained unmatched. The CDR3 is 16 residues long. Germline loops: CDR1 KGHDR, CDR2 SFDVKD. In DNA form, the CDR3 reads TGTGCCACCAGTGATGGACTAGCGGGAGCTGGCAATGAGCAGTTCTTC. Amino acids: CATSDGLAGAGNEQFF.

The gene calls are TRBV4-3 and TRBJ2-5; no clear D. Trimming took 1 base from V and 0 from J, leaving 6 bases between them. This CDR3 is 14 amino acids long. From germline, CDR1 is LGHNA and CDR2 YSLEER. The CDR3 loop is CASSQGAYQETQYF. The CDR3 DNA reads TGCGCCAGCAGCCAAGGGGCGTACCAAGAGACCCAGTACTTC.

The J gene is TRBJ2-3, the V gene TRBV29-1; 15 positions match TRBD2. The V and J ends lost 3 bases and 2 bases, in that order; junction bases with no gene match: 6. CDR3 length: 17 amino acids. Germline CDR1 and CDR2: SQVTM and ANQGSEA. CDR3 loop: CSVDGLAGGASTDTQYF. CDR3 nucleotide sequence: TGCAGCGTTGATGGACTAGCGGGAGGGGCCTCCACAGATACGCAGTATTTT.

The rearrangement links TRBV11-2 to TRBJ2-1, with 15 bases matching TRBD2. CDR1 is SGHAT and CDR2 is FQNNGV in the germline V gene. The CDR3 runs to 15 residues. The junction had 2 bases not matched to a gene; V was cut back by 6 bases and J by 5 bases. The CDR3 DNA reads as TGTGCCAGCAGGGGACTAGCGGGAGGTAACAATGAGCAGTTCTTC. Its translation: CASRGLAGGNNEQFF.

V and J are TRBV2 and TRBJ2-3; D unresolved. The ends were cut back, 2 bases at V and 1 base at J, with 7 bases in the middle. The CDR3 is made up of 14 amino acids. Germline loops: CDR1 SNHLY, CDR2 FYNNEI. The CDR3 loop reads CASSETEGTDTQYF. The CDR3 DNA is TGTGCCAGCAGTGAAACTGAGGGCACAGATACGCAGTATTTT.

The J gene is TRBJ2-4, the V gene TRBV5-4, with D perhaps matching TRBD1 (6 bases). The germline CDR1 and CDR2 sequences are SGHNT and YYREEE (reference sequence). This CDR3 comprises 13 residues. Trimming took 5 bases from V and 5 from J, leaving 11 bases between them. The CDR3 is CASRARGENIQYF. The CDR3 DNA reads as TGTGCCAGCAGGGCCAGGGGCGAAAACATTCAGTACTTC. The variable domain in full, with the rest retrieved from reference TRBV5-4 and TRBJ2-4, is ETGVTQSPTHLIKTRGQQVTLRCSSQSGHNTVSWYQQALGQGPQFIFQYYREEENGRGNFPPRFSGLQFPNYSSELNVNALELDDSALYLCASRARGENIQYFGAGTRLSVL.

The chain uses TRBV24-1 and TRBJ2-2, with 9 positions matching TRBD1. CDR1 and CDR2 from the germline V gene are KGHDR and SFDVKD. V lost 5 bases, J lost 3 bases, and 3 bases stayed unmatched. The CDR3 runs 15 residues. CDR3 coding DNA: TGTGCCACCAGTGCCCGGGACAGGGACACCGGGGAGCTGTTTTTT. This translates into CATSARDRDTGELFF.

The chain links TRBV29-1 to TRBJ2-1; the D gene is possibly TRBD1 (6 bases). The CDR3 contains 16 residues. In germline, CDR1 is SQVTM, CDR2 ANQGSEA. The germline V and J ends were trimmed by 4 bases and 7 bases, with 23 bases remaining between them. CDR3 in amino acids: CSVAHLGALGENEQFF. CDR3 in DNA: TGCAGCGTTGCGCACCTGGGGGCGTTGGGGGAGAATGAGCAGTTCTTC.

The V gene is TRBV5-4, the J gene TRBJ2-5, with a tentative D call TRBD2 (7 bases). Germline lookup yields CDR1 SGHNT and CDR2 YYREEE (reference sequence). The CDR3 spans 15 residues. V was trimmed by 3 bases and J by 5 bases, leaving 17 bases between them. Here the CDR3 reads CASSSRGGGGETQYF. DNA for the CDR3: TGTGCCAGCAGCTCCCGGGGAGGGGGGGGCGAGACCCAGTACTTC.

V gene TRBV19 combines with J gene TRBJ2-1; 10 bases align to TRBD2. The CDR3 runs 15 residues. Germline CDR1 is LNHDA and CDR2 is SQIVND (reference sequence). With V trimmed by 4 bases and J by 8 bases, 8 bases remained unmatched. In DNA form, the CDR3 reads TGTGCCAGTAGTAGGTATCCTAGCGGGAGCTATGAGCAGTTCTTC. Translating it yields CASSRYPSGSYEQFF.

The chain uses TRBV19 and TRBJ1-5; 8 bases match TRBD1. With V trimmed by 8 bases and J by 7 bases, 7 bases remained unmatched. The CDR3 loop spans 13 amino acids. Germline V gives CDR1 LNHDA, CDR2 SQIVND (reference sequence). Written as DNA, the CDR3 is TGTGCCAGTTCCCGACAGGGGAGGCAGCCCCAGCATTTT. Translating gives CASSRQGRQPQHF.

The table lists this clone with a few counts. The V call is TRBV6-5, the J call TRBJ2-7, with 8 bases identical to TRBD1. V gave up 8 bases and J gave up 4 bases; unmatched junction bases: 10. Germline V gives CDR1 MNHEY, CDR2 SVGAGI. The CDR3 is made up of 14 amino acids. CDR3 loop: CASGGQDRPYEQYF. CDR3 DNA sequence: TGTGCCAGCGGGGGACAGGACCGTCCGTACGAGCAGTACTTC.

The gene calls are TRBV6-5 and TRBJ1-1; D remains ambiguous. Per germline, CDR1 MNHEY and CDR2 SVGAGI. The CDR3 covers 12 residues. V was clipped by 7 bases and J by 11 bases, with 17 bases between them. Written as DNA, the CDR3 is TGTGCCAGCAATTTCCCCACAGTTCAGGCTTTCTTT. This translates into CASNFPTVQAFF.

CDR3 nucleotide sequence: TGCGCCAGCAGCTTCTGGACTAGCGGGAACACCGGGGAGCTGTTTTTT. The encoded protein is CASSFWTSGNTGELFF. The chain carries TRBV5-1 and TRBJ2-2, with 10 bases aligning to TRBD2. The ends lost 2 bases at V and 1 base at J; junction bases unmatched: 2. Germline V lookup: CDR1 SGHRS, CDR2 YFSETQ. This CDR3 comprises 16 residues.

The chain has TRBV27 and TRBJ2-3; 8 bases map to TRBD1. Trimming took 2 bases from V and 1 from J; bases not matched to a gene: 2. The germline gives CDR1 MNHEY, CDR2 SMNVEV (reference sequence). The CDR3 covers 15 residues. DNA for the CDR3: TGTGCCAGCAGTTTAGGACAGGGAGGCACAGATACGCAGTATTTT. This sequence encodes CASSLGQGGTDTQYF.

V is TRBV24-1 and J is TRBJ2-6; D may be TRBD2 (5 bases). Germline CDR1 KGHDR, CDR2 SFDVKD. The CDR3 consists of 14 residues. Trimming removed 5 bases from V and 3 bases from J, with 7 bases in between. For the CDR3, the DNA is TGTGCCACCAGTGTGGGGAGTGGGGCCAACGTCCTGACTTTC. Translated: CATSVGSGANVLTF.

The chain couples TRBV2 to TRBJ2-3, with 8 bases aligning to TRBD1. V lost 7 bases to trimming and J lost 4 bases; unmatched junction nucleotides: 7. The V gene's germline CDR1 is SNHLY and CDR2 FYNNEI. The CDR3 loop spans 14 amino acids. The CDR3 spells CASKRTGPADTQYF. In DNA, the CDR3 is TGTGCCAGCAAGCGGACAGGGCCCGCAGATACGCAGTATTTT.

The genes are TRBV19 and TRBJ2-3; D might be TRBD1 (5 bases). Germline-derived CDR1 and CDR2 are LNHDA and SQIVND (reference sequence). The length of the CDR3 is 13 residues. V was cut by 10 bases and J by 1 base, with 12 bases left in between. The CDR3 nucleotides read TGTGCCACATCAGACAGACGCACAGATACGCAGTATTTT. This encodes CATSDRRTDTQYF.

The gene calls are TRBV7-2 and TRBJ2-3; D might be TRBD1 (6 bases). The CDR3 runs 13 residues. Germline CDR1 and CDR2: SGHTA and FQGNSA. Trimming removed 3 bases from V and 8 bases from J, with 12 bases in between. This CDR3 is CASSFDRKGTQYF. Written as DNA, the CDR3 is TGTGCCAGCAGCTTTGACAGGAAGGGTACGCAGTATTTT.

The chain couples TRBV4-3 to TRBJ1-4; no definite D call. Germline-derived CDR1 and CDR2 are LGHNA and YSLEER. The V end was cut by 1 base, the J end by 4 bases, with 16 bases between. This CDR3 has 17 residues. DNA of the CDR3: TGCGCCAGCAGCCAAGGGGTTTGGGAGGAAGATAATGAAAAACTGTTTTTT. Its protein is CASSQGVWEEDNEKLFF.

This clone was recorded once. The chain combines TRBV11-3 with TRBJ2-3, with a weak D call TRBD2 (7 bases). The CDR3 length is 16 residues. V lost 1 base to trimming and J lost 0 bases, with 11 bases between them. Germline CDR1 reads SGHNT; CDR2 reads YENEEA. The CDR3 region is CASSLGGGLSTDTQYF. CDR3 coding DNA: TGTGCCAGCAGCTTAGGGGGGGGCTTAAGCACAGATACGCAGTATTTT.